This paragraph reports one TCR beta chain. Its target is not known. These data originate in a study of graft-versus-host responses after intestinal transplantation. Study at large: Anti-thymocyte globulin induction preceded about 3 years of tacrolimus and steroid maintenance in all recipients.

V was shortened by 6 bases and J by 1 base, with 11 bases between the two germline ends. CDR1 SQVTM and CDR2 ANQGSEA come from the germline V gene. CDR3 size: 13 residues. Sequencing was performed with immunoSEQ multiplex PCR; in TCRdb, only in-frame clones are kept and a portion is missing. The sample contains 30,000 to 40,000 clones, 94% of which appear only once. General study findings and limits: The recipient marrow held GvH clones, and some of them showed up first in ileum or blood.

The source is a human donor who was the organ donor for an intestinal transplant. The genes are TRBV29-1 and TRBJ2-3, with D hard to call. Here the sequenced sample was unstimulated CD4+ T cells sorted from spleen or lymph node cells, taken before transplant. CDR3 coding DNA: TGCAGCGTGCCCCGTACGGGCACAGATACGCAGTATTTT. Its translation: CSVPRTGTDTQYF.